These T cell receptor beta chains were read from a single sample in a study of human T cells and chemical hapten exposure. TCRdb analysed the RACE reads with MiXCR anew, one entry per CDR3 protein. The table lists about 120,000 distinct CDR3 sequences, around 13% of them singletons. This specimen consisted of whole blood, obtained in connection with sensitization to the hapten diphenylcyclopropenone (DPC). These receptors came from a man between 18 and 35 years old with alopecia areata. Some clones in this sample may be carry-over from other donors' samples. The CDR3 runs from the conserved cysteine through the conserved F or W. A D gene is named only where the DNA matches it firmly. Only part of the rows carry a size: once, few, many, or a class if the clone is expanded.

J gene	clone size	V gene	D gene	CDR3 DNA	CDR3 protein
TRBJ2-7	.	TRBV20-1	TRBD2	TGCAGTGCTCGCTCACTAGCGGGGAGCTACGAGCAGTACTTC	CSARSLAGSYEQYF
TRBJ2-7	few	TRBV18	.	TGTGCCAGCTCACCAGTGTTTCGCCCCTACGAGCAGTACTTC	CASSPVFRPYEQYF
TRBJ2-3	.	TRBV7-6	.	TGTGCCAGCAGCTTAGCCAGGGCCCTATCAGATACGCAGTATTTT	CASSLARALSDTQYF
TRBJ1-1	.	TRBV6-5	.	TGTGCCAGCAGGCCAGTGGGGGGGGAGAACACTGAAGCTTTCTTT	CASRPVGGENTEAFF
TRBJ2-7	many	TRBV12-3/TRBV12-4	.	TGTGCCAGCAGGTCCCCGGGGACGCCCGAGCAGTACTTC	CASRSPGTPEQYF
TRBJ2-1	few	TRBV15	.	TGTGCCACCAGCAGCGGAGGTGTCAATGAGCAGTTCTTC	CATSSGGVNEQFF
TRBJ2-3	few	TRBV4-3	.	TGCGCCAGCAGCCGCGGCGGCAGGATCCTTAGCACAGATACGCAGTATTTT	CASSRGGRILSTDTQYF
TRBJ2-1	few	TRBV20-1	.	TGCAGTGCAAACGATCCGGGCTCCCGGGACGATGAGCAGTTCTTC	CSANDPGSRDDEQFF
TRBJ1-5	few	TRBV27	.	TGTGCCAGCAGTTACGGGGCGCGGATACAGCCCCAGCATTTT	CASSYGARIQPQHF
TRBJ1-2	.	TRBV6-5	.	TGTGCCAGCAGTTACGTGGGTAGCTATGGCTACACCTTC	CASSYVGSYGYTF
TRBJ2-7	few	TRBV19	TRBD1	TGTGCCAGTAGTATTCCGGACAGGGGCTCCTACGAGCAGTACTTC	CASSIPDRGSYEQYF
TRBJ1-5	.	TRBV28	.	TGTGCCAGCAGTCCCCCCGGGAGCAATCAGCCCCAGCATTTT	CASSPPGSNQPQHF
TRBJ1-1	many	TRBV12-3/TRBV12-4	.	TGTGCCAGCAGTTTAGTTCCGGGGAACACTGAAGCTTTCTTT	CASSLVPGNTEAFF
TRBJ1-1	.	TRBV4-3	.	TGCGCCAGCAGCCCTTCCGACGAGAACACTGAAGCTTTCTTT	CASSPSDENTEAFF
TRBJ1-3	.	TRBV28	.	TGTGCCAGCACTACAGCCTCTGGAAACACCATATATTTT	CASTTASGNTIYF
TRBJ2-3	few	TRBV7-6	.	TGTGCCAGCAGCACCTGGGGCCGAGGGCAGGGAAGAACAGATACGCAGTATTTT	CASSTWGRGQGRTDTQYF